This T cell receptor beta chain was sequenced in a study of cytomegalovirus exposure and HLA in healthy donors. Study-level information: Earlier work reported 90 million to 120 million unique TCR beta sequences from about 179 million T cells.

The CDR3 sequence is 13 residues long. CDR1 and CDR2 (germline): GTSNPN, SVGIG (reference sequence). J lost 4 bases, V lost 2 bases, and 4 bases had no gene match. As for this clone: Antigen: not known.

Findings and caveats of the study: According to an earlier analysis, most TCR beta V segments yielded productive rearrangements about 90% or about 30% of the time. In a later analysis, TCR beta V- and J-gene trimming showed a link to a missense DCLRE1C variant. The study dropped some indistinguishable V segments, TRBV6-2 and TRBV6-3 among them.

PCR used 60 Vbeta primers and 13 Jbeta primers. Some clones are missing from TCRdb's copy, which holds only in-frame ones; the method was immunoSEQ multiplex PCR. The table gives about 67,000 clones; the top ten clones make up less than 6% of it. The chain is built from TRBV30 and TRBJ2-5; 7 bases are shared with TRBD1. Sequenced material: PBMCs. The TCR was taken from a man aged 25 to 45 in good health and CMV-seropositive. Written as DNA, the CDR3 is TGTGCCTGGAGTTTAAACAGGGGAGAGACCCAGTACTTC. Its protein product is CAWSLNRGETQYF.